This TCR beta chain stems from a study of T cell clonality in common variable immunodeficiency. V was pared by 7 bases and J by 4 bases, with 22 bases between. The CDR3 runs 15 residues. Germline CDR1 reads SQVTM; CDR2 reads ANQGSEA. This clone was observed many times. Its matching antigen is unknown. Read data end 3 residues before the CDR3 end; the end is taken from the germline J gene. TCRdb's copy holds only in-frame clones and misses some; the assay was immunoSEQ multiplex PCR. The specimen gives just over 25,000 clones without singletons; the ten biggest hold 20% to 25%. Regarding the study as a whole: Common variable immunodeficiency TCR beta sequences reportedly had fewer deletions and N-nucleotide insertions. Patient heterogeneity in the CVID cohort limited correlations between repertoire features and clinical complications. Compared with healthy controls, CVID subjects showed increased TCRbeta clonality, mostly in about a third.

The CVID group had about 14 females and some 31 males, mean age 40. CVID subjects were neither ill nor on immunomodulatory or immunosuppressive medication at sampling. The rearrangement joins TRBV29-1 to TRBJ1-1, with D possibly TRBD1 on 6 matching bases. This TCR derives from a human donor with common variable immunodeficiency. The sample was peripheral blood mononuclear cells. The CDR3 reads CSATGVGGQVTEAFF. The sequenced CDR3 bases are TGCAGCGCCACCGGGGTGGGGGGGCAGGTCACTGAA. Variable domain in full (rest from reference TRBV29-1 and TRBJ1-1): SAVISQKPSRDICQRGTSLTIQCQVDSQVTMMFWYRQQPGQSLTLIATANQGSEATYESGFVIDKFPISRPNLTFSTLTVSNMSPEDSSIYLCSATGVGGQVTEAFFGQGTRLTVV.